The T cell receptor beta chain under discussion was sequenced for a study of control samples from healthy donors and cancer patients (dated by TCRdb to about 2020). As for this clone: The clone's antigen remains unknown. One base away there is no much larger clone; base qualities are not given.

Including the terminal cysteine and phenylalanine, the CDR3 comprises 16 residues. The CDR3 DNA has 48 bases and is translated from base 1. CDR1 and CDR2, per the germline V gene (reference sequence), are GTSNPN and SVGIG. The trim is 1 base for V and 2 bases for J, with a gap of 15 bases between the germline ends. Receptor libraries were prepared by the immunoSEQ multiplex PCR assay. TCRdb obtained this table from immuneACCESS and retained in-frame rearrangements with V and J assigned. These tables miss some clones; where compared with another copy, unresolved V genes account for less than half of the shortfall, and the remainder is unexplained. The sample table lists over 75,000 clones, 91% of them with a count of one. The ten largest clones take up 15% to 19% of the sample.

Sequencing used blood. This sequence was found in a man aged 25-45 years in good health. Recombination connected TRBV30 to TRBJ2-1; the D gene is possibly TRBD1 or TRBD2, with 6 bases matching each. The CDR3 loop reads CAWSAATGAPYNEQFF. Here is the DNA: TGTGCCTGGAGTGCGGCCACGGGGGCTCCCTACAATGAGCAGTTCTTC.